This TCR beta chain was sequenced during a study of blood T cells in healthy people across ages. This clonotype was seen only a few times. In terms of origin and age, donors were healthy Caucasian individuals from Russia aged roughly 6 to 95. Looked up from germline, CDR1 is SGHAT and CDR2 is FQNNGV. The CDR3 covers 16 residues. V was pared by 0 bases and J by 4 bases, with 14 bases between. Primers used in a second PCR of about 7 to 11 cycles were a sample-barcoded 5' primer and a J-beta primer mix. TCRdb re-called the 5' RACE reads with MiXCR, one entry per CDR3 protein. The table includes roughly 640,000 distinct CDR3 sequences, 25% to 30% detected once.

The genes are TRBV11-2 and TRBJ2-3, with D tentatively TRBD1 or TRBD2 (6 bases each). The sample taken for sequencing was blood. The receptor's source is a woman of 80 years or more in good health. The CDR3, as DNA: TGTGCCAGCAGCTTAGAGCGGGACAATTTTCCAGATACGCAGTATTTT. This gives the protein CASSLERDNFPDTQYF.